The 14 T cell receptor beta chains reported below all come from one sample, sequenced in a study of T cells in tuberculosis. Clones were read by immunoSEQ multiplex PCR, and TCRdb kept only the in-frame ones, dropping some. The table includes tens of thousands of clones, 81% detected once. Cells were sorted from thawed PBMC rested overnight and stained with GMM-loaded CD1B tetramer, viability dye and anti-CD3. The lipid loaded on the CD1B tetramers was C32 glucose monomycolate from Rhodococcus equi. Sequenced material: CD1b-GMM tetramer-negative cells sorted from PBMCs. The receptors shown here come from an adult woman with latent tuberculosis.

The rearrangement joins TRBV10-2 to TRBJ2-3; D gene unclear. Germline V CDR1 and CDR2: WSHSY, SAAADI. Trimming cost V 6 bases and J 0 bases, with 13 bases left between them. The CDR3 spans 15 residues. The CDR3 is CASREYRSSTDTQYF. CDR3 nucleotides: TGCGCCAGCAGAGAATACAGATCTAGCACAGATACGCAGTATTTT.

V is TRBV29-1 and J is TRBJ2-1; D is ambiguous. The length of the CDR3 is 12 residues. V shed 1 base and J shed 15 bases, with 16 bases lying between them. Germline V lookup: CDR1 SQVTM, CDR2 ANQGSEA. Here the CDR3 reads CSVEVMSEDPFF. CDR3 coding DNA: TGCAGCGTTGAAGTAATGAGCGAGGATCCGTTCTTC.

Details on this clone: The junction departs from germline at one end; a sequencing error may be responsible. This sample includes further DNA sequences coding for the same CDR3. V usage is TRBV2 and J usage is TRBJ1-6; perhaps TRBD1 as D (6 bases). This CDR3 has 14 residues. Germline CDR1 SNHLY, CDR2 FYNNEI. Here the CDR3 DNA reads TGTGCCAGCAGGGCAGGACAGCTTAATTCCCCCCTCCACTTT. Protein product: CASRAGQLNSPLHF. Looking up the rest from reference TRBV2 and TRBJ1-6 gives the full variable domain: EPEVTQTPSHQVTQMGQEVILRCVPISNHLYFYWYRQILGQKVEFLVSFYNNEISEKSEIFDDQFSVERPDGSNFTLKIRSTKLEDSAMYFCASRAGQLNSPLHFGNGTRLTVT.

The gene calls are TRBV7-3 and TRBJ2-1, with 14 bases lining up with TRBD2. Per germline, CDR1 SGHTA and CDR2 FQGTGA. Trimming removed 8 bases from V and 8 bases from J; junction bases left unmatched: 2. There are 13 residues in the CDR3. CDR3: CASGLAGGYEQFF. Here the CDR3 DNA reads TGTGCCAGCGGACTAGCGGGAGGCTATGAGCAGTTCTTC.

The chain joins TRBV5-1 to TRBJ2-3; TRBD2 matches 8 bases. Germline V gene sequence: CDR1 SGHRS, CDR2 YFSETQ. Losses at the gene ends were 6 bases for V and 3 bases for J; bases not matched to a gene: 3. The length of the CDR3 is 13 residues. DNA for the CDR3: TGCGCCAGCAACGGGGGGGGGACAGATACGCAGTATTTT. The encoded protein is CASNGGGTDTQYF.

V usage is TRBV29-1 and J usage is TRBJ1-1; no definite D call. V lost 2 bases and J lost 7, with 14 bases in between. This CDR3 is 13 amino acids long. Germline values: CDR1 SQVTM, CDR2 ANQGSEA. The CDR3 is CSVEPWNGREAFF. The CDR3, as DNA: TGCAGCGTTGAACCGTGGAATGGGCGTGAAGCTTTCTTT.

The rearrangement uses TRBV7-9 and TRBJ2-3; TRBD1 agrees at 7 bases. After removal of 4 bases from V and 5 bases from J, the junction contained 3 bases not matched to a gene. The CDR3 is 13 residues long. CDR1 SEHNR and CDR2 FQNEAQ come from the germline V gene (reference sequence). The CDR3 coding sequence is TGTGCCAGCAGCTCACGGACAGGAGATACGCAGTATTTT. This gives the protein CASSSRTGDTQYF.

The chain employs TRBV28 and TRBJ1-5, with 10 nucleotides matching TRBD1. The CDR3 length is 17 residues. Looked up from germline, CDR1 is MDHEN and CDR2 is SYDVKM. The J segment lost 6 bases and the V segment lost 6 bases, leaving 14 bases of the junction unmatched. The CDR3 nucleotides read TGTGCCAGCAGGAGGACAGGGGGGACTTATGGTCGTCAGCCCCAGCATTTT. Its protein is CASRRTGGTYGRQPQHF.

This clone ranks as medium-sized. CDR3 protein: CASGVGGSYEQYF. CDR3 DNA sequence: TGTGCCAGCGGGGTGGGGGGATCCTACGAGCAGTACTTC. The chain has TRBV14 and TRBJ2-7; weak D call: TRBD2 (6 bases). CDR3 size: 13 residues. Per germline, CDR1 SGHDN and CDR2 FVKESK. Deletions cut 8 bases from V and 1 base from J, with 12 bases between. Together with reference TRBV14 and TRBJ2-7, the CDR3 gives the full variable domain: EAGVTQFPSHSVIEKGQTVTLRCDPISGHDNLYWYRRVMGKEIKFLLHFVKESKQDESGMPNNRFLAERTGGTYSTLKVQPAELEDSGVYFCASGVGGSYEQYFGPGTRLTVT.

This clone was recorded a few times. This sequence joins TRBV5-1 and TRBJ2-1; 12 bases agree with TRBD2. V gave up 2 bases and J gave up 0 bases; unmatched junction bases: 9. Germline CDR1 and CDR2: SGHRS and YFSETQ. The CDR3 totals 19 residues. Written as DNA, the CDR3 is TGCGCCAGCAGCTTTGGTTCCCTAGCGGGGGGGACCTCCTACAATGAGCAGTTCTTC. As protein: CASSFGSLAGGTSYNEQFF.

The V and J genes are TRBV2 and TRBJ2-3; 10 positions match TRBD1. Germline V gene data show CDR1 as SNHLY and CDR2 as FYNNEI. With V trimmed by 4 bases and J by 4 bases, 2 bases remained unmatched. This CDR3 is built from 14 residues. The CDR3 DNA is TGTGCCAGCAGTGGTGGACAGGGGGCAGATACGCAGTATTTT. Residues: CASSGGQGADTQYF.

This clone has more than one count but fewer than ten. This sequence joins TRBV5-4 and TRBJ1-2, with D tentatively TRBD1 (5 bases). Germline lookup yields CDR1 SGHNT and CDR2 YYREEE (reference sequence). This CDR3 is 13 amino acids long. The V and J ends lost 5 bases and 4 bases respectively, with 12 bases between them. The CDR3 spells CASRGGFSYGYTF. The DNA for the CDR3 is TGTGCCAGCAGGGGGGGTTTCAGCTATGGCTACACCTTC. Based on the CDR3 plus reference TRBV5-4 and TRBJ1-2, the full variable domain is ETGVTQSPTHLIKTRGQQVTLRCSSQSGHNTVSWYQQALGQGPQFIFQYYREEENGRGNFPPRFSGLQFPNYSSELNVNALELDDSALYLCASRGGFSYGYTFGSGTRLTVV.

J is TRBJ1-1 and V is TRBV9; D unresolved. The germline V gene encodes CDR1 SGDLS and CDR2 YYNGEE. Trimming removed 7 bases at V and 3 bases at J, with 13 bases between. The CDR3 is made up of 13 amino acids. The CDR3 region has the DNA TGTGCCAGCGGGAGTCTTTGGGACACTGAAGCTTTCTTT. It specifies CASGSLWDTEAFF.

The gene calls are TRBV14 and TRBJ2-1, with D possibly TRBD1 on 6 matching bases. V lost 1 base and J 7 bases, leaving 14 bases between the germline ends. CDR1 is SGHDN, CDR2 FVKESK, per germline. This CDR3 contains 15 residues. The CDR3 DNA reads as TGTGCCAGCAGCCAAGTTCGGCAGGGGCGGAATGAGCAGTTCTTC. It is translated as CASSQVRQGRNEQFF.